This T cell receptor beta chain was captured in a study of brain T cells in children with intractable seizures. The protocol was immunoSEQ multiplex PCR, while the TCRdb copy is restricted to in-frame clones and leaves out a portion. The sample includes some 80,000 clones, approximately 90% seen only once; the top ten take around 22%. General observations from the study: HCMV serostatus was not known, and viral specificity came from CDR3 similarity only.

For this clone: The target antigen is unknown.

Surgery cases with the highest brain T cell transcript signatures were chosen for sequencing. Before surgery, patients took at least one anti-epileptic drug. The CDR3 contains 12 residues. V lost 8 bases to trimming and J lost 2 bases; unmatched junction nucleotides: 1. Germline V CDR1 and CDR2: ENHRY, SYGVKD. The sequenced sample was peripheral blood, obtained at surgery. This chain links TRBV10-3 with TRBJ2-3; 7 bases map to TRBD2. This TCR was recovered from a girl between 2 and 10 years old with Rasmussen encephalitis and intractable seizures. Here the CDR3 reads CAIAGVTDTQYF. The CDR3 bases are TGTGCCATCGCGGGAGTCACAGATACGCAGTATTTT.